The 2 T cell receptor beta chains below were found in one sample sequenced in a study of T cell responses to AZD1222 COVID-19 vaccine. The method was immunoSEQ multiplex PCR; TCRdb's version includes in-frame clones alone and lacks a portion of them. The sample shows more than 75,000 clones, about 89% of them seen only once. The specimen was peripheral blood, collected on day 0 of AZD1222 vaccination. The receptors here all came from an adult in good health.

This chain joins TRBV19 and TRBJ2-2, with D tentatively TRBD2 (6 bases). The V gene's germline CDR1 is LNHDA and CDR2 SQIVND (reference sequence). Trimming removed 4 bases from V and 0 bases from J, with 9 bases in between. The CDR3 is 15 amino acids. CDR3 bases: TGTGCCAGTAGTAGCGGGACGGCGAACACCGGGGAGCTGTTTTTT. Protein sequence: CASSSGTANTGELFF. Based on the CDR3 plus reference TRBV19 and TRBJ2-2, the full variable domain is DGGITQSPKYLFRKEGQNVTLSCEQNLNHDAMYWYRQDPGQGLRLIYYSQIVNDFQKGDIAEGYSVSREKKESFPLTVTSAQKNPTAFYLCASSSGTANTGELFFGEGSRLTVL.

This rearrangement joins TRBV11-2 to TRBJ1-1, with D unclear. The CDR3 runs to 18 residues. The germline gives CDR1 SGHAT, CDR2 FQNNGV. Between the trimmed V and J ends, which lost 1 base and 3 bases, there was a span of 21 bases. The CDR3 loop is CASSLGTRGRYLDTEAFF. The CDR3 DNA reads TGTGCCAGCAGCTTAGGAACCCGTGGCAGGTATCTTGACACTGAAGCTTTCTTT.